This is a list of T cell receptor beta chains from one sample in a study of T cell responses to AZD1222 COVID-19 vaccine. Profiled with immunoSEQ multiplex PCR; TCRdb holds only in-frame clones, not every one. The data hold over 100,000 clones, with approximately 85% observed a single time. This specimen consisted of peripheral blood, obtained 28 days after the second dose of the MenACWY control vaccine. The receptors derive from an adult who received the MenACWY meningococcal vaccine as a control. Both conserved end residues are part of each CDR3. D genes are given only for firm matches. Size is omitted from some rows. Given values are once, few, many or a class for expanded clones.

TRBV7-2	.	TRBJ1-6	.	TGTGCCAGCAGCTTAGTGAGGGGAGGGGGAGTATCACCCCTCCACTTT	CASSLVRGGGVSPLHF
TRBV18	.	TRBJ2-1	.	TGTGCCAGCTCACCGTCCGGCGATGAGCAGTTCTTC	CASSPSGDEQFF
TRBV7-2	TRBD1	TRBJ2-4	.	TGTGCCAGCAGTTGGGACAGTGGGTCTGGGAACATTCAGTACTTC	CASSWDSGSGNIQYF
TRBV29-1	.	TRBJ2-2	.	TGCAGCGCGGGACTCCCTGCTTGGTCCGGGGAGCTGTTTTTT	CSAGLPAWSGELFF
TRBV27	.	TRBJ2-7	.	TGTGCCAGCACAGCAGGGTCTGACTCCTACGAGCAGTACTTC	CASTAGSDSYEQYF
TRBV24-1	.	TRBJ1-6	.	TGTGCCACCAGTGAGGGGACCGGGCCGCATTCACCCCTCCACTTT	CATSEGTGPHSPLHF
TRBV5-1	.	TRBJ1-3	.	TGCGCCAGCAGTAGTTCGGGGTCTGGAAACACCATATATTTT	CASSSSGSGNTIYF
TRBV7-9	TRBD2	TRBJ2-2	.	TGTGCCAGCAGCTTAGACGGGAGGGCCTACGGGGAGCTGTTTTTT	CASSLDGRAYGELFF
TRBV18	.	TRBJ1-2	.	TGTGCCAGCTCACCAGACAGTAACTATGGCTACACCTTC	CASSPDSNYGYTF
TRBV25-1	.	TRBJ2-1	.	TGTGCCAGCAGTTCAAGCGGGCCGGGCTCCTACAATGAGCAGTTCTTC	CASSSSGPGSYNEQFF
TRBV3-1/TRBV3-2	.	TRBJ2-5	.	TGTGCCAGCAGCCACCCCAGGGTGGGGGGCCTCCCGCTGGAGACCCAGTACTTC	CASSHPRVGGLPLETQYF
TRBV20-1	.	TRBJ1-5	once	TGCAGTGCTCCTAAGGGCCCCTCGAAGCATTTT	CSAPKGPSKHF
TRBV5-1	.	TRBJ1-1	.	TGCGCCAGCAGCTTGGCGGGGGCAGTCACTGAAGCTTTCTTT	CASSLAGAVTEAFF
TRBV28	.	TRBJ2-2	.	TGTGCCAGCAGTCCCCCGGGCGGGCTGACCGGGGAGCTGTTTTTT	CASSPPGGLTGELFF
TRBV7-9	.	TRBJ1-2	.	TGTGCCAGCAGCTTATTGGTTGGGGGGTTCCTGGGCTACACCTTC	CASSLLVGGFLGYTF
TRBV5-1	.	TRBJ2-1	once	TGCGCCAGCAGCCCGGCCGGGTACGGGGGAGAGCAGTTCTTC	CASSPAGYGGEQFF
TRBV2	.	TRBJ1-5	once	TGTGCCAGCAGTGTAGGGGATAGCGGCAATCAGCCCCAGCATTTT	CASSVGDSGNQPQHF
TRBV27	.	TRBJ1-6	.	TGTGCCAGCAGATACAGGGTAGGCAATTCACCCCTCCACTTT	CASRYRVGNSPLHF